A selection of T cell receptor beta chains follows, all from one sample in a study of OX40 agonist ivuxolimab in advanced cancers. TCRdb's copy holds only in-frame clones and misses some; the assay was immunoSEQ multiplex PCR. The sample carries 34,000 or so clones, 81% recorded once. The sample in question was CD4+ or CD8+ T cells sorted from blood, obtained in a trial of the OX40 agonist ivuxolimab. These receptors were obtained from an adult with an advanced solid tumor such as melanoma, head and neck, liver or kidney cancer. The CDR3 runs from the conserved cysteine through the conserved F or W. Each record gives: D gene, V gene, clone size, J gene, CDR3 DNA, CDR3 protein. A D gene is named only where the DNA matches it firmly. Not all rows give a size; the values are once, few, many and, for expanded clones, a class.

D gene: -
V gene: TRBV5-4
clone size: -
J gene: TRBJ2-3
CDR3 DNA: TGTGCCAGCAGCTTGAGAGGAGCTGACACAGATACGCAGTATTTT
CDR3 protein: CASSLRGADTDTQYF

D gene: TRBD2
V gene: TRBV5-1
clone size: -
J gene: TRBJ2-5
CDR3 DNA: TGCGCCAGCAGCAGTGCTAGCGGGGGTGGAGAGACCCAGTACTTC
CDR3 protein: CASSSASGGGETQYF

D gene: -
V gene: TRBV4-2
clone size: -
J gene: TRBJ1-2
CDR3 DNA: TGTGCCAGCAGCTTAGGGGGGGACTATGGCTACACCTTC
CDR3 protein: CASSLGGDYGYTF

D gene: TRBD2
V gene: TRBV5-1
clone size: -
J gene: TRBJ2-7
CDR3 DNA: TGCGCCAGCAGCACCCACCCAGCCTGGACTAGCGAGACCTACGAGCAGTACTTC
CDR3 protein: CASSTHPAWTSETYEQYF

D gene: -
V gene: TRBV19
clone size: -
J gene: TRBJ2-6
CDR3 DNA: TGTGCCAGTACAGGGAGCTCTGGGGCCAACGTCCTGACTTTC
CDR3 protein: CASTGSSGANVLTF

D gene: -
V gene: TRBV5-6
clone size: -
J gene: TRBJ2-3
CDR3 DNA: TGTGCCAGCACCCTCGGGGGACCCTTTAGCACAGATACGCAGTATTTT
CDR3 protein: CASTLGGPFSTDTQYF

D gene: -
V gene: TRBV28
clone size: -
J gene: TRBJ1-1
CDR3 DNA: TGTGCCAGCAGCCGACAGGACACTGAAGCTTTCTTT
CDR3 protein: CASSRQDTEAFF

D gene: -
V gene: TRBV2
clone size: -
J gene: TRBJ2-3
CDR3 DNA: TGTGCCAGCAGACGTCAGCCTAGCACAGATACGCAGTATTTT
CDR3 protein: CASRRQPSTDTQYF

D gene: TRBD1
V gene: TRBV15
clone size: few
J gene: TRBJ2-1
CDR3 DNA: TGTGCCACCAGCAGACCACAGGGGGCGCCTGAGCAGTTCTTC
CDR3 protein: CATSRPQGAPEQFF

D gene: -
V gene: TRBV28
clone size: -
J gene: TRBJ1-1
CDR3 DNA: TGTGCCAGCAGTTACGGGGGGGGATCGAACACTGAAGCTTTCTTT
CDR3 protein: CASSYGGGSNTEAFF

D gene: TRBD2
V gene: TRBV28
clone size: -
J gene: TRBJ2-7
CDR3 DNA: TGTGCCAGCAGCCAGACTAGCGGGAACATCTACGAGCAGTACTTC
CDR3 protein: CASSQTSGNIYEQYF

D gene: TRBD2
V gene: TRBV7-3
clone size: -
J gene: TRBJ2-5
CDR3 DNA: TGTGCCAGCAGCCGGACTAGCGGGAGTCCTGGGGAGACCCAGTACTTC
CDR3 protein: CASSRTSGSPGETQYF

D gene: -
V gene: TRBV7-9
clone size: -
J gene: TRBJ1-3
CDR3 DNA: TGTGCCAGCAGCTTAAGCTTAAGGGGCCTGGAAAACACCATATATTTT
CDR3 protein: CASSLSLRGLENTIYF

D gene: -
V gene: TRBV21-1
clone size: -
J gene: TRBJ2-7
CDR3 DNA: TGTGCCAGTGGGACAGGGTATCCAAACGAGCAGTACTTC
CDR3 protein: CASGTGYPNEQYF

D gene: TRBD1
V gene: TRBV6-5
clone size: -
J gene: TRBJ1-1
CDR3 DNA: TGTGCCAGCAGCCCCCGACAGGGAACGACCACTGAAGCTTTCTTT
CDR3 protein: CASSPRQGTTTEAFF